Below are 11 T cell receptor beta chains sequenced from a single sample in a study of beta chain features in type 1 diabetes. Investigators reverse transcribed all isolated RNA, so they sequenced expressed TCRB transcripts. Measured with immunoSEQ multiplex PCR; TCRdb has only the in-frame clones, and not every one. The sample records 250,000 to 400,000 clones, about 14% being singletons. Sample: central memory CD4+ T cells from blood. The receptor set was obtained from a man aged 25 to 40 in good health.

The rearrangement uses TRBV7-8 and TRBJ2-7; D possibly uses TRBD1 or TRBD2 (5 bases each). The CDR3 consists of 13 residues. Germline CDR1 reads SGHVS; CDR2 reads FQNEAQ. V shed 9 bases and J shed 2 bases, with 14 bases lying between them. The CDR3: CASRRDGTYEQYF. The CDR3 DNA is TGTGCCAGTCGAAGGGACGGAACCTACGAGCAGTACTTC. The full variable domain, rest sourced from reference TRBV7-8 and TRBJ2-7, is GAGVSQSPRYKVAKRGQDVALRCDPISGHVSLFWYQQALGQGPEFLTYFQNEAQLDKSGLPSDRFFAERPEGSVSTLKIQRTQQEDSAVYLCASRRDGTYEQYFGPGTRLTVT.

The V gene is TRBV19, the J gene TRBJ1-5; 8 nucleotides line up with TRBD1. CDR1 and CDR2 (germline): LNHDA, SQIVND (reference sequence). Losses at the gene ends were 1 base for V and 4 bases for J; bases not matched to a gene: 12. This CDR3 region has 18 residues. As DNA, the CDR3 is TGTGCCAGTAGTATAGCAGGCAGGGGGCGATTTACGAATCAGCCCCAGCATTTT. Translating it yields CASSIAGRGRFTNQPQHF.

The chain uses TRBV2 and TRBJ2-5; TRBD2 aligns across 8 bases. Germline V CDR1 and CDR2: SNHLY, FYNNEI. This CDR3 region has 15 residues. Trimming removed 1 base from V and 1 base from J; junction bases left unmatched: 2. This CDR3 reads CASSEGGTSQETQYF. CDR3 DNA sequence: TGTGCCAGCAGTGAAGGAGGGACTAGCCAAGAGACCCAGTACTTC.

This clone was counted a few times. The chain employs TRBV10-2 and TRBJ1-6; D is uncertain. From germline, CDR1 is WSHSY and CDR2 SAAADI. CDR3 size: 12 residues. The germline V and J ends were trimmed by 6 bases and 9 bases, with 9 bases remaining between them. The CDR3 coding sequence is TGCGCCAGCAGGGGAATGGGTTCACCCCTCCACTTT. Amino acids: CASRGMGSPLHF.

The rearrangement uses TRBV11-2 and TRBJ1-3; D is undetermined. Between the trimmed V and J ends, which lost 6 bases and 10 bases, there was a span of 10 bases. Germline V gene sequence: CDR1 SGHAT, CDR2 FQNNGV. The CDR3 has 11 residues. The CDR3 spells CASSSSGTIYF. The DNA for the CDR3 is TGTGCCAGCAGTTCGTCCGGGACCATATATTTT.

This clone turned up a few times. Other DNA sequences within the sample encode an identical CDR3. CDR3 DNA: TGTGCCATCAGTGGTCAAGGCTCGAACACTGAAGCTTTCTTT. Translation: CAISGQGSNTEAFF. This chain connects TRBV10-3 to TRBJ1-1; D not certain. The V gene's germline CDR1 is ENHRY and CDR2 SYGVKD. V lost 4 bases and J lost 1, with 10 bases in between. The CDR3 length is 14 residues.

The gene calls are TRBV7-6 and TRBJ2-5; D is unresolved. Germline V lookup: CDR1 SGHVS, CDR2 FNYEAQ. Trimming pared 5 bases from V and 0 bases from J, leaving 1 base between. The CDR3 extends over 11 amino acids. CDR3 sequence reads: CASSNQETQYF. The CDR3 bases are TGTGCCAGCAGCAACCAAGAGACCCAGTACTTC. Full variable domain (rest looked up from reference TRBV7-6 and TRBJ2-5): GAGVSQSPRYKVTKRGQDVALRCDPISGHVSLYWYRQALGQGPEFLTYFNYEAQQDKSGLPNDRFSAERPEGSISTLTIQRTEQRDSAMYRCASSNQETQYFGPGTRLLVL.

The chain combines TRBV6-6 with TRBJ2-5, with 7 bases lining up with TRBD2. Germline CDR1 reads MNHNY; CDR2 reads SVGAGI (reference sequence). Germline trimming cut 3 bases from V and 2 bases from J; bases unmatched to any gene: 3. The CDR3 loop spans 14 amino acids. For the CDR3, the DNA is TGTGCCAGCAGTTATGCTAGCGGACAAGAGACCCAGTACTTC. This codes for CASSYASGQETQYF.

This clone turned up a few times. This chain links TRBV4-2 with TRBJ2-2, with no clear D. There are 12 residues in the CDR3. Per the germline V gene, CDR1 is LGHNA and CDR2 is YNFKEQ. Trimming took off 5 bases at V and 8 bases at J, with 9 bases between the two ends. CDR3 in amino acids: CASSFDQGELFF. The CDR3 DNA follows: TGTGCCAGCAGCTTTGATCAAGGGGAGCTGTTTTTT.

In this sample, this clone turned up a few times. Additional DNA sequences in this sample encode the identical CDR3. The chain uses TRBV29-1 and TRBJ2-5, with D tentatively TRBD1 or TRBD2 (5 bases each). V shed 4 bases and J shed 4 bases, with 10 bases lying between them. The CDR3 runs to 12 residues. Germline V gene sequence: CDR1 SQVTM, CDR2 ANQGSEA. The CDR3, as DNA: TGCAGCGTTGGGGACCGCCGAGAGACCCAGTACTTC. Amino acids: CSVGDRRETQYF.

V gene TRBV7-2 combines with J gene TRBJ1-5; no firm D call. There are 13 residues in the CDR3. With 0 bases removed from V and 7 bases from J, the gap between germline ends came to 7 bases. Germline V gene lookup returns CDR1 SGHTA and CDR2 FQGNSA. CDR3 amino acids: CASSLAPGQPQHF. The CDR3 region has the DNA TGTGCCAGCAGCTTAGCCCCGGGACAGCCCCAGCATTTT.